These 30 T cell receptor beta chains originate from one sample sequenced in a study of blood T cells in healthy people across ages. A second PCR, run for roughly 7 to 12 cycles, used a sample-barcoded 5' primer plus a J-beta primer mix. One entry per CDR3 protein, called by TCRdb with MiXCR from the 5' RACE reads. The table includes under 1 million distinct CDR3 sequences, approximately 44% detected once. The sequenced material came from blood. The source of these receptors is a man aged 55 to 69 in good health.

The V call is TRBV29-1, the J call TRBJ1-2; D not certain. The V end was cut by 4 bases, the J end by 6 bases, with 9 bases between. This CDR3 spans 11 amino acids. Per germline, CDR1 SQVTM and CDR2 ANQGSEA. This chain's CDR3 is CSVGETNGYTF. CDR3 sequence (DNA): TGCAGCGTTGGGGAGACCAATGGCTACACCTTC.

This clonotype was seen at least ten times. This chain uses TRBV10-3 with TRBJ2-7; 7 positions agree with TRBD2. This CDR3 spans 17 amino acids. Germline-derived CDR1 and CDR2 are ENHRY and SYGVKD. The V segment lost 0 bases and the J segment 0 bases; nucleotides outside the gene matches: 8. The CDR3 sequence: CAISESTTGTNSYEQYF. The CDR3 DNA reads as TGTGCCATCAGTGAGTCGACTACCGGGACTAACTCCTACGAGCAGTACTTC.

This chain's CDR3 is CSASPSSYNEQFF. The CDR3 bases are TGCAGTGCTAGCCCCAGCTCCTACAATGAGCAGTTCTTC. The chain uses TRBV20-1 and TRBJ2-1; D is undetermined. Germline values: CDR1 DFQATT, CDR2 SNEGSKA (reference sequence). V lost 3 bases, J lost 0 bases, and 6 bases lay in between. This CDR3 spans 13 amino acids.

This chain joins TRBV12-3 or TRBV12-4 and TRBJ1-1, with D tentatively TRBD1 (5 bases). The CDR3 has 14 amino acids. The V gene lost 7 bases and the J gene lost 4 bases, with 16 bases spanning the gap. The CDR3 DNA reads TGTGCCAGCAAACCTCAGGGAATAGGCACTGAAGCTTTCTTT. It yields the protein CASKPQGIGTEAFF.

In this sample, this clonotype turned up a few times. The chain links TRBV9 to TRBJ2-3; D assignment may be TRBD1 or TRBD2 (5 bases each). Trimming took 0 bases from V and 2 from J, leaving 10 bases between them. The germline gives CDR1 SGDLS, CDR2 YYNGEE. The CDR3 loop spans 15 amino acids. The DNA of the CDR3 is TGTGCCAGCAGCGTAGACGGGGCCCACACAGATACGCAGTATTTT. This codes for CASSVDGAHTDTQYF.

This clonotype was counted between two and nine times. The rearrangement uses TRBV11-2 and TRBJ1-5; D unresolved. The CDR3 has 15 amino acids. With 2 bases removed from V and 1 base from J, the gap between germline ends came to 9 bases. Germline V gives CDR1 SGHAT, CDR2 FQNNGV. The CDR3 DNA reads as TGTGCCAGCAGCTTAATGACGGGGAGCAATCAGCCCCAGCATTTT. The encoded protein is CASSLMTGSNQPQHF.

This rearrangement joins TRBV20-1 to TRBJ2-4, with D maybe TRBD2 (6 bases). The J call may not be correct, given that the DNA end is closer to TRBJ2-7. The CDR3 is 14 amino acids. In germline, CDR1 is DFQATT, CDR2 SNEGSKA (reference sequence). The CDR3 coding sequence is TGCAGTGCTAGAGTAGGGACTGCGGGGCCCGAGCAGTACTTC. Its translation: CSARVGTAGPEQYF.

The J gene is TRBJ2-7, the V gene TRBV20-1; TRBD1 or TRBD2 may be the D gene (5 bases each). The CDR3 length is 14 residues. The germline V gene has CDR1 DFQATT and CDR2 SNEGSKA (reference sequence). Trimming shortened V by 5 bases and J by 0 bases, and 14 bases separated the two germline ends. The CDR3 bases are TGCAGTGCTGGGGACCAGCGGACCTCCTACGAGCAGTACTTC. This gives the protein CSAGDQRTSYEQYF.

The V call is TRBV9, the J call TRBJ1-2; the D gene is possibly TRBD1 (5 bases). Per germline, CDR1 SGDLS and CDR2 YYNGEE. The CDR3 extends over 16 amino acids. The germline V and J ends were trimmed by 0 bases and 1 base, with 13 bases remaining between them. CDR3 DNA sequence: TGTGCCAGCAGCGTAGGCCTGGGGCGGAATAACTATGGCTACACCTTC. Translated, it gives CASSVGLGRNNYGYTF.

The chain links TRBV5-1 to TRBJ2-5; 10 bases agree with TRBD2. The CDR3 covers 17 residues. V lost 0 bases and J lost 2; bases outside the gene matches: 7. CDR1 is SGHRS, CDR2 YFSETQ, per germline. The CDR3 spells CASSLAAGGPRQETQYF. CDR3 in DNA: TGCGCCAGCAGCTTGGCAGCGGGGGGGCCCCGACAAGAGACCCAGTACTTC. Full variable domain (remainder filled in from reference TRBV5-1 and TRBJ2-5): KAGVTQTPRYLIKTRGQQVTLSCSPISGHRSVSWYQQTPGQGLQFLFEYFSETQRNKGNFPGRFSGRQFSNSRSEMNVSTLELGDSALYLCASSLAAGGPRQETQYFGPGTRLLVL.

The sample holds many counts of this clonotype. The chain is built from TRBV10-3 and TRBJ1-1; possible D gene TRBD1, 5 bases. Deletions cut 8 bases from V and 0 bases from J, with 10 bases between. The CDR3 totals 13 residues. CDR1 is ENHRY and CDR2 is SYGVKD in the germline V gene. In DNA form, the CDR3 reads TGTGCCATCGAGGGACGGTTGAACACTGAAGCTTTCTTT. It translates to CAIEGRLNTEAFF.

This chain links TRBV20-1 with TRBJ1-5; the match to TRBD1 covers 7 bases. CDR3 length: 15 amino acids. CDR1 is DFQATT, CDR2 SNEGSKA, per germline (reference sequence). The J segment lost 0 bases and the V segment lost 3 bases, leaving 5 bases of the junction unmatched. CDR3 nucleotide sequence: TGCAGTGCTAGGGTGACAGGGACTAGCAATCAGCCCCAGCATTTT. Translated, it gives CSARVTGTSNQPQHF.

The chain recombines TRBV5-1 with TRBJ2-4, with 7 bases identical to TRBD2. TRBJ2-7 matches the DNA end more closely, so the J call is doubtful. Germline V gives CDR1 SGHRS, CDR2 YFSETQ. The CDR3 covers 13 residues. CDR3 bases: TGCGCCAGCAGGCCGGGGGAGGGGTACGAGCAGTACTTC. Its translation: CASRPGEGYEQYF.

This clonotype has only a few counts. This sequence joins TRBV11-3 and TRBJ2-1, with D unclear. The CDR3 has 15 residues. Germline CDR1 SGHNT, CDR2 YENEEA. The V end was cut by 0 bases, the J end by 9 bases, with 15 bases between. The DNA of the CDR3 is TGTGCCAGCAGCTTAGATCTGGGCCTCCGCCGTGAGCAGTTCTTC. It is translated as CASSLDLGLRREQFF.

This chain joins TRBV6-1 and TRBJ1-5; TRBD1 is a possible D gene (5 bases). The CDR3 is 15 amino acids. V shed 7 bases and J shed 6 bases, with 19 bases lying between them. Per the germline V gene, CDR1 is MNHNS and CDR2 is SASEGT. The CDR3, as DNA: TGTGCCAGCACCGAAGCGGGTTTCGGGGGTCAGCCCCAGCATTTT. Translating gives CASTEAGFGGQPQHF.

CDR3 loop: CASSLAARSSETQYF. The CDR3 coding sequence is TGTGCCAGCAGTTTGGCAGCTAGGAGCTCAGAGACCCAGTACTTC. The chain recombines TRBV28 with TRBJ2-5; D not certain. Trimming pared 3 bases from V and 4 bases from J, leaving 15 bases between. The germline CDR1 and CDR2 sequences are MDHEN and SYDVKM. CDR3 size: 15 residues.

This clonotype was detected ten times or more. The chain has TRBV5-1 and TRBJ2-5; 8 bases align to TRBD1. This CDR3 comprises 14 residues. CDR1 is SGHRS, CDR2 YFSETQ, per germline. V lost 4 bases to trimming and J lost 4 bases; unmatched junction nucleotides: 6. The CDR3 reads CASSDTGGVETQYF. DNA for the CDR3: TGCGCCAGCAGCGACACAGGGGGTGTAGAGACCCAGTACTTC.

V and J are TRBV11-2 and TRBJ1-5; 8 positions match TRBD1. The CDR3 extends over 14 amino acids. V shed 6 bases and J 4 bases; nucleotides not matched to a gene: 5. Per germline, CDR1 SGHAT and CDR2 FQNNGV. CDR3 residues: CASRQGAENQPQHF. In nucleotides, the CDR3 is TGTGCCAGCAGGCAGGGGGCGGAAAATCAGCCCCAGCATTTT.

This chain connects TRBV20-1 to TRBJ2-7, with TRBD1 matching over 7 bases. Germline CDR1 is DFQATT and CDR2 is SNEGSKA (reference sequence). The CDR3 loop spans 13 amino acids. V trimming: 4 bases; J trimming: 3 bases; junction bases outside the gene matches: 6. CDR3 nucleotide sequence: TGCAGTGCTATGGGACAGTCCGACTACGAGCAGTACTTC. Translating gives CSAMGQSDYEQYF.

The chain links TRBV10-3 to TRBJ1-5; maybe TRBD1 (5 bases). V was shortened by 8 bases and J by 6 bases, with 14 bases between the two germline ends. This CDR3 has 13 residues. CDR1 and CDR2 from the germline V gene are ENHRY and SYGVKD. The CDR3, as DNA: TGTGCCATCGGGGCGGATAAGGGTCAGCCCCAGCATTTT. Protein: CAIGADKGQPQHF.

This clonotype was seen a few times. The chain employs TRBV3-1 and TRBJ2-5; a possible D gene is TRBD2 (5 bases). Trimming pared 2 bases from V and 0 bases from J, leaving 13 bases between. The CDR3 totals 16 residues. Germline V CDR1 and CDR2: LGHDT, YNNKEL (reference sequence). DNA of the CDR3: TGTGCCAGCAGCCAAAACGCGCCGGGAAACCAAGAGACCCAGTACTTC. Its translation is CASSQNAPGNQETQYF.

The rearrangement uses TRBV20-1 and TRBJ1-6; D may be TRBD1 (5 bases). The CDR3 runs to 14 residues. V was cut by 2 bases and J by 6 bases, with 11 bases left in between. Germline assignment: CDR1 DFQATT and CDR2 SNEGSKA (reference sequence). The CDR3 reads CSARPGQANSPLHF. Here the CDR3 DNA reads TGCAGTGCTAGACCAGGACAAGCTAATTCACCCCTCCACTTT.

V is TRBV2 and J is TRBJ2-5; TRBD2 is a possible D gene (6 bases). The CDR3 spans 15 residues. V shed 6 bases and J shed 5 bases, with 19 bases lying between them. The germline gives CDR1 SNHLY, CDR2 FYNNEI. The CDR3 loop is CASRAREWVMETQYF. CDR3 sequence (DNA): TGTGCCAGCAGGGCTCGGGAGTGGGTGATGGAGACCCAGTACTTC. The complete variable domain, with remaining parts taken from reference TRBV2 and TRBJ2-5, reads EPEVTQTPSHQVTQMGQEVILRCVPISNHLYFYWYRQILGQKVEFLVSFYNNEISEKSEIFDDQFSVERPDGSNFTLKIRSTKLEDSAMYFCASRAREWVMETQYFGPGTRLLVL.

The V and J genes are TRBV12-3 or TRBV12-4 and TRBJ2-2, with 9 bases lining up with TRBD1. V gave up 7 bases and J gave up 5 bases; unmatched junction bases: 17. This CDR3 contains 18 residues. This CDR3 reads CASTFPRPGQGRTGELFF. The CDR3 region has the DNA TGTGCCAGCACCTTCCCGAGACCGGGACAGGGTCGGACCGGGGAGCTGTTTTTT.

The rearrangement joins TRBV4-3 to TRBJ2-7; D gene unclear. There are 14 residues in the CDR3. Trimming left V 4 bases short and J 7 bases short, with 17 bases between. Germline CDR1 is LGHNA and CDR2 is YSLEER. Here the CDR3 reads CASSPYFGYNEQYF. The CDR3 DNA reads as TGCGCCAGCAGCCCCTATTTTGGGTACAATGAGCAGTACTTC.

This clonotype has at least ten counts. J is TRBJ2-5 and V is TRBV18; no definite D call. This CDR3 region has 15 residues. Trimming stripped 1 base from V and 1 base from J, with 10 bases between. Germline V gene data show CDR1 as KGHSH and CDR2 as LQKENI. The DNA of the CDR3 is TGTGCCAGCTCACCACTCGCATACTTCCAAGAGACCCAGTACTTC. It is translated as CASSPLAYFQETQYF.

A few counts support this clonotype. The V gene is TRBV25-1, the J gene TRBJ2-5; a possible D gene is TRBD1 (5 bases). The V end lost 4 bases, the J end lost 1 base, and 10 bases lay between the germline ends. The CDR3 length is 14 residues. Per germline, CDR1 MGHDK and CDR2 SYGVNS. The CDR3 DNA follows: TGTGCCAGCAGTGGTGGGGCAGTCCAAGAGACCCAGTACTTC. As protein: CASSGGAVQETQYF.

This clonotype was observed a handful of times. This chain links TRBV24-1 with TRBJ2-7, with 8 bases aligning to TRBD1. V shed 3 bases and J 2 bases; nucleotides not matched to a gene: 8. The CDR3 is 16 amino acids. Germline lookup yields CDR1 KGHDR and CDR2 SFDVKD. CDR3 region: CATSDTGTGKPYEQYF. The CDR3 DNA sequence: TGTGCCACCAGTGATACAGGGACAGGAAAGCCCTACGAGCAGTACTTC.

The chain couples TRBV27 to TRBJ1-2; no firm D call. Deletions cut 5 bases from V and 8 bases from J, with 15 bases between. The CDR3 has 13 residues. Germline V gene lookup returns CDR1 MNHEY and CDR2 SMNVEV (reference sequence). DNA of the CDR3: TGTGCCAGCAGTCCCCGGGTCCTAGGGGGCTACACCTTC. Translating gives CASSPRVLGGYTF.

The genes are TRBV6-1 and TRBJ2-2, with D perhaps matching TRBD1 (6 bases). Germline loops: CDR1 MNHNS, CDR2 SASEGT. The CDR3 is 17 amino acids. V lost 5 bases and J lost 6, with 22 bases in between. For the CDR3, the DNA is TGTGCCAGCAGTCCTCTTAGTATATCAACAGGGCCCGGGGAGCTGTTTTTT. It translates to CASSPLSISTGPGELFF.